This entry features one TCR beta chain sequence. No antigen is known for it. The source of the sample is a study of blood T cells in healthy people across ages. Drawn from each donor were around 9.1 milliliters of peripheral blood. Study-wide results and caveats: Strongly correlated with naive T cell percentage was TCR beta diversity. A roughly linear fall in TCR beta diversity per million T cells was seen with increasing age.

Through a sample-barcoded 5' primer and a J-beta primer mix, a second PCR was run for about 6 to 11 cycles. Each cDNA molecule was tagged by a template-switch adaptor with 12 random nucleotides. TCRdb ran MiXCR on the 5' RACE reads and lists one entry per CDR3 protein. Among about 1.5 million distinct CDR3 sequences, 35% to 45% were seen once, and the ten largest hold more than 4%. The V gene end was trimmed by 4 bases and the J gene end by 6 bases; junction bases not matched to a gene: 10. The CDR3 totals 14 residues. From germline, CDR1 is GTSNPN and CDR2 SVGIG (reference sequence). Sequences were obtained from blood. This clonotype was obtained from a woman in her late teens or twenties in good health. J is TRBJ1-2 and V is TRBV30; 8 bases line up with TRBD1. The CDR3 loop is CAWTQRQGINGYTF. CDR3 nucleotide sequence: TGTGCCTGGACACAAAGACAGGGGATCAATGGCTACACCTTC.